Following are 9 T cell receptor beta chains from one sample sequenced in a study of T cell changes during pregnancy in multiple sclerosis. This table comes from immunoSEQ multiplex PCR, and its TCRdb copy is limited to in-frame clones, with some not included. The table shows approximately 40,000 clones, with 89% occurring only once. Here the sequenced sample was CD4+ T cells from peripheral blood mononuclear cells, taken in the first trimester of pregnancy. These receptors came from a female donor with multiple sclerosis, enrolled in a pregnancy study.

The rearrangement uses TRBV6-6 and TRBJ1-5, with unresolved D. Trimming shortened V by 5 bases and J by 0 bases, and 11 bases separated the two germline ends. This CDR3 spans 15 amino acids. The V gene's germline CDR1 is MNHNY and CDR2 SVGAGI (reference sequence). Here the CDR3 reads CASSPRLYSNQPQHF. CDR3 in DNA: TGTGCCAGCAGTCCTAGATTGTATAGCAATCAGCCCCAGCATTTT.

The rearrangement uses TRBV6-4 and TRBJ2-5, with 10 bases lining up with TRBD2. The CDR3 consists of 13 residues. Germline CDR1 reads MRHNA; CDR2 reads SNTAGT. Trimming cost V 3 bases and J 7 bases; bases outside gene matches: 2. CDR3 protein: CASSEQREGTQYF. The CDR3 DNA is TGTGCCAGCAGTGAACAGCGGGAGGGGACCCAGTACTTC.

The chain uses TRBV10-3 and TRBJ2-7; TRBD2 is a possible D gene (5 bases). V dropped 7 bases and J dropped 1 base, with 14 bases sitting between them. The CDR3 is 14 amino acids. Germline CDR1 and CDR2: ENHRY and SYGVKD. The DNA for the CDR3 is TGTGCCATCAAGTCAGCTAGCACTTCCTACGAGCAGTACTTC. Protein product: CAIKSASTSYEQYF.

This clone occurred a few times. The rearrangement joins TRBV30 to TRBJ1-5; no firm D call. V lost 2 bases and J lost 7, with 12 bases in between. The CDR3 runs to 13 residues. Germline assignment: CDR1 GTSNPN and CDR2 SVGIG (reference sequence). The CDR3 DNA is TGTGCCTGGAGTACCGGTCTGAGCCAGCCCCAGCATTTT. The encoded protein is CAWSTGLSQPQHF.

The rearrangement joins TRBV7-2 to TRBJ2-7, with D perhaps matching TRBD1 (6 bases). This CDR3 contains 14 residues. Germline V lookup: CDR1 SGHTA, CDR2 FQGNSA. Trimming cost V 3 bases and J 5 bases, with 14 bases left between them. DNA for the CDR3: TGTGCCAGCAGCTTTTCGACAGGTTCGGACGAGCAGTACTTC. As protein: CASSFSTGSDEQYF.

This clone was observed a single time. This chain joins TRBV27 and TRBJ2-7; a weak D match, TRBD2 (6 bases). The CDR3 length is 15 residues. Trimming took 4 bases from V and 6 from J, leaving 19 bases between them. Per germline, CDR1 MNHEY and CDR2 SMNVEV (reference sequence). The CDR3 bases are TGTGCCAGCAGTTCAACCGGGACTTTCGCTTCCGAGCAGTACTTC. Translating it yields CASSSTGTFASEQYF.

This clone came up once. The chain employs TRBV27 and TRBJ1-2; TRBD1 might be the D (6 bases). Germline V gene lookup returns CDR1 MNHEY and CDR2 SMNVEV (reference sequence). V was cut by 3 bases and J by 8 bases, with 16 bases left in between. The CDR3 runs 14 residues. CDR3 amino acids: CASSFSGDWGGYTF. CDR3 DNA: TGTGCCAGCAGTTTCTCAGGGGATTGGGGCGGCTACACCTTC.

The chain couples TRBV6-6 to TRBJ1-3, with 7 bases aligning to TRBD1. Germline values: CDR1 MNHNY, CDR2 SVGAGI (reference sequence). The CDR3 runs to 16 residues. J was trimmed by 4 bases and V by 0 bases; bases with no gene match: 6. Written as DNA, the CDR3 is TGTGCCAGCAGTTACTCATTGACAGGGAAAGGAAACACCATATATTTT. Amino acid sequence: CASSYSLTGKGNTIYF.

The chain combines TRBV5-5 with TRBJ1-1; D is ambiguous. CDR1 is SGHKS and CDR2 is YYEKEE in the germline V gene (reference sequence). V lost 4 bases and J 4 bases, leaving 14 bases between the germline ends. The CDR3 runs 14 residues. CDR3 in amino acids: CASSPQEGVTEAFF. The CDR3 DNA follows: TGTGCCAGCAGCCCCCAGGAGGGAGTCACTGAAGCTTTCTTT. Drawing the rest from reference TRBV5-5 and TRBJ1-1, the complete variable domain is DAGVTQSPTHLIKTRGQQVTLRCSPISGHKSVSWYQQVLGQGPQFIFQYYEKEERGRGNFPDRFSARQFPNYSSELNVNALLLGDSALYLCASSPQEGVTEAFFGQGTRLTVV.